The clone carrying this T cell receptor (beta chain) has just a few counts. In TCRdb, the 5' RACE reads were re-called with MiXCR into one record per CDR3 protein. The sample contains around 370,000 distinct CDR3 sequences, under 25% of which appear only once. Trimming cost V 5 bases and J 5 bases; bases outside gene matches: 8. Looked up from germline, CDR1 is MNHEY and CDR2 is SVGAGI. The CDR3 consists of 15 residues. The data were obtained in a study of T-cell memory formation after mild COVID-19. Study background: The study found TCR clusters largely donor specific.

Specimen: PBMCs or a T cell subset sorted from them (not recorded which). This TCR came from an adult woman who had mild COVID-19 (a few samples of this study predate the infection). Cell type and time point are not known. The genes are TRBV6-5 and TRBJ2-3; 9 bases match TRBD1. In DNA, the CDR3 is TGTGCCAGCAGTACCGGGACAGGGTTGAGAGATACGCAGTATTTT. Translated, it gives CASSTGTGLRDTQYF.